What follows describes a single T cell receptor beta chain. This sample is drawn from a study of PD-L1 blockade in urothelial cancer. Across the whole study: Analyzed time points were 3 weeks (second dose) and 6 weeks after therapy began.

The study collected 1 to 8 samples per patient, pretreatment and on-treatment. This CDR3 is 17 amino acids long. From germline, CDR1 is SGHTA and CDR2 FQGNSA. The V segment lost 8 bases and the J segment 4 bases; nucleotides outside the gene matches: 17. Added to each PCR by spiking were synthetic TCR analog templates. The data were produced by immunoSEQ multiplex PCR, yet TCRdb's version contains in-frame clones alone and is incomplete. The profile covers around 51,000 clones, with 75% to 90% appearing a single time and under 20% taken by the ten largest. The gene calls are TRBV7-2 and TRBJ2-7; 10 bases agree with TRBD2. The source material was PBMCs, sampled around atezolizumab (anti-PD-L1) treatment. The receptor comes from a man in his sixties with urothelial cancer. The CDR3 protein is CASHPSGRAAFRYEQYF. As DNA, the CDR3 is TGTGCCAGCCATCCAAGCGGGAGGGCTGCCTTTCGGTACGAGCAGTACTTC.